Below, 2 T cell receptor beta chains from the same sample are listed, as sequenced in a study of blood T cell repertoires in COVID-19. Assay used: immunoSEQ multiplex PCR; TCRdb lists only in-frame clones, some missing. The sample shows a few hundred thousand clones, over 70% of them seen only once. Sequencing was carried out using peripheral blood. The source of these receptors is a man aged 50 or older with active or convalescent COVID-19.

V usage is TRBV6-5 and J usage is TRBJ2-7; the match to TRBD2 covers 9 bases. V dropped 10 bases and J dropped 4; count of bases not matched to a gene: 11. The CDR3 has 14 amino acids. Germline loops: CDR1 MNHEY, CDR2 SVGAGI. This CDR3 reads CATGETSGDYEQYF. In DNA form, the CDR3 reads TGTGCCACTGGGGAGACTAGCGGCGATTACGAGCAGTACTTC.

This chain joins TRBV11-2 and TRBJ2-1; 7 bases are a match to TRBD2. V trimming: 5 bases; J trimming: 3 bases; junction bases outside the gene matches: 13. Germline CDR1 reads SGHAT; CDR2 reads FQNNGV. CDR3 length: 17 amino acids. The CDR3 sequence: CASSVRGEGLFYNEQFF. The CDR3 region has the DNA TGTGCCAGCAGCGTACGGGGAGAGGGACTATTCTACAATGAGCAGTTCTTC.